This TCR beta chain was obtained from a study of T cell repertoires in ileal Crohn's disease. This CDR3 region has 13 residues. Germline CDR1 is SNHLY and CDR2 is FYNNEI. Method: immunoSEQ multiplex PCR; TCRdb's copy keeps in-frame clones and lacks some. The data hold more than 25,000 clones, with around 77% observed a single time. This clone was observed a single time. The receptor was derived from an adult with Crohn's disease. The sequencing sample was made of ileal tissue. The chain uses TRBV2 and TRBJ2-5; 7 nucleotides align to TRBD1. The end of the DNA fits TRBJ2-7 better, so the J call may be wrong. DNA for the CDR3: TGTGCCAGCAGAATGACAGGGTTTTACGAGCAGTACTTC. It codes for CASRMTGFYEQYF.